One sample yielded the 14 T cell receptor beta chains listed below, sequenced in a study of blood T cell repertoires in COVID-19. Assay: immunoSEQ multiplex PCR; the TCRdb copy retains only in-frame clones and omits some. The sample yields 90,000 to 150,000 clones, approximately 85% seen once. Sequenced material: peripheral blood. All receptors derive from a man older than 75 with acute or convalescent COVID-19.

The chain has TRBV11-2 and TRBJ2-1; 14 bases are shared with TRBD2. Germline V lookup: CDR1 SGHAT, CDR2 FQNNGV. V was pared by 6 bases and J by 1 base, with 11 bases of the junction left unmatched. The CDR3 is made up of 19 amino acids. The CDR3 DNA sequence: TGTGCCAGCAGAAGGCAGGGACTAGCGGGAGTTCGGTCCTACAATGAGCAGTTCTTC. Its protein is CASRRQGLAGVRSYNEQFF. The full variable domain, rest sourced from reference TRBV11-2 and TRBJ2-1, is EAGVAQSPRYKIIEKRQSVAFWCNPISGHATLYWYQQILGQGPKLLIQFQNNGVVDDSQLPKDRFSAERLKGVDSTLKIQPAKLEDSAVYLCASRRQGLAGVRSYNEQFFGPGTRLTVL.

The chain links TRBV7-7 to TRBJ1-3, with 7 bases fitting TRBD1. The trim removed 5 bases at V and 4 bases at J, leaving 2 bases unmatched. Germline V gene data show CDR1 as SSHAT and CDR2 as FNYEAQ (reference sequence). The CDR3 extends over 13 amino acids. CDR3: CASSQGQGNTIYF. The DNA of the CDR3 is TGTGCCAGCAGCCAGGGACAGGGAAACACCATATATTTT.

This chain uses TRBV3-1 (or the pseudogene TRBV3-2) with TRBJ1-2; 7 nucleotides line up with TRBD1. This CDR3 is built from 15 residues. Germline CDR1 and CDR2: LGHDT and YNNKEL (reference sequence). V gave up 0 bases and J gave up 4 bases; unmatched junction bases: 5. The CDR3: CASSQDTGVPYGYTF. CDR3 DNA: TGTGCCAGCAGCCAAGATACAGGGGTTCCCTATGGCTACACCTTC.

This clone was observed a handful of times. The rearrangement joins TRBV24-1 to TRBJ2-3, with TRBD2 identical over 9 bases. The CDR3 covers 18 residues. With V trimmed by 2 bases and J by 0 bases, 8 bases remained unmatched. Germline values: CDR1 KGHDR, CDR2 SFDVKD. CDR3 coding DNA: TGTGCCACCAGTGATTGGGGTAAGCGGGGGGCGAGCACAGATACGCAGTATTTT. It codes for CATSDWGKRGASTDTQYF.

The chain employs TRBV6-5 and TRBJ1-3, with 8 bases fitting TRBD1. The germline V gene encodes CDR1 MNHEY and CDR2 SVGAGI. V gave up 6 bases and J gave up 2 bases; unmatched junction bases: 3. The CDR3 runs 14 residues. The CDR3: CASRQGAPGNTIYF. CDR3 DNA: TGTGCCAGCAGGCAGGGGGCCCCTGGAAACACCATATATTTT.

The CDR3 sequence is CSAALPIGRETQYF. Here the CDR3 DNA reads TGCAGCGCCGCCCTCCCGATAGGGAGGGAGACCCAGTACTTC. This chain connects TRBV29-1 to TRBJ2-5, with D possibly being TRBD2 (6 bases). This CDR3 has 14 amino acids. Germline CDR1 is SQVTM and CDR2 is ANQGSEA. Trimming removed 7 bases from V and 5 bases from J, with 20 bases in between.

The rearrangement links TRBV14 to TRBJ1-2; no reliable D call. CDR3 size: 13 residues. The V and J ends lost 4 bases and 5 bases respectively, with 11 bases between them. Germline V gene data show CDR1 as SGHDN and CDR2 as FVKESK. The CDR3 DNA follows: TGTGCCAGCAGCCTGGGCAGCCTGTATGGCTACACCTTC. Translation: CASSLGSLYGYTF.

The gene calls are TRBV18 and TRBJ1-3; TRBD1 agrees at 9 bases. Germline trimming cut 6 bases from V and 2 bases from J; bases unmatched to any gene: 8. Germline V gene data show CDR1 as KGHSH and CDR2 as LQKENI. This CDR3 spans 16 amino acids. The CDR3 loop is CASSLWTGATGNTIYF. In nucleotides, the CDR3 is TGTGCCAGCTCTCTGTGGACAGGGGCAACTGGAAACACCATATATTTT.

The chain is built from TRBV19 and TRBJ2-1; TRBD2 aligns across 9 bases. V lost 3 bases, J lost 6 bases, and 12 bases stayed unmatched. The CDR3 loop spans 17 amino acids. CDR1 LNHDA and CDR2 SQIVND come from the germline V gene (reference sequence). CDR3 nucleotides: TGTGCCAGTAGTATTTTCGTAGCGGGAGCTTTAGGCAATGAGCAGTTCTTC. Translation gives CASSIFVAGALGNEQFF.

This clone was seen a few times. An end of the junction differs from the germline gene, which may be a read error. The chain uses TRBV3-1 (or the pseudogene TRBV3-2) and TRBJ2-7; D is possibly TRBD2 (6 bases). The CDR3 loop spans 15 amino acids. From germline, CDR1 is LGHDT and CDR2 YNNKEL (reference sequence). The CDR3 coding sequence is TGTGCCAGCAGCCAAGATAGCGGAGAAGCCTACGTGCAGTACTTC. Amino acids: CASSQDSGEAYVQYF.

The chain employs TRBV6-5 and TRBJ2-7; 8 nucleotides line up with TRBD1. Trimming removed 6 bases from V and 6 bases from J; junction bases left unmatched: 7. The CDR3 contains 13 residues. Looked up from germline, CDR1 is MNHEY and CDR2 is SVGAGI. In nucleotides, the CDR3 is TGTGCCAGCAGCCAGGACAGGGTGGCCGAGCAGTACTTC. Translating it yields CASSQDRVAEQYF.

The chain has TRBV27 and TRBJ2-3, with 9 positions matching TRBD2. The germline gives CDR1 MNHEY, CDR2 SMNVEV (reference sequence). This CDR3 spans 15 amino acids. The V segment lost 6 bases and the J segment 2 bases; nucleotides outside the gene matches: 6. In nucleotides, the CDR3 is TGTGCCAGCAGAGCAAGCGGGGGGAACACAGATACGCAGTATTTT. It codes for CASRASGGNTDTQYF.

DNA for the CDR3: TGTGCCAGTATCCATACGTGGGGGCTTGGCACTGAAGCTTTCTTT. This encodes CASIHTWGLGTEAFF. The chain carries TRBV19 and TRBJ1-1; TRBD1 might be the D (6 bases). V lost 7 bases to trimming and J lost 4 bases, with 19 bases between them. The CDR3 has 15 amino acids. Germline assignment: CDR1 LNHDA and CDR2 SQIVND (reference sequence).

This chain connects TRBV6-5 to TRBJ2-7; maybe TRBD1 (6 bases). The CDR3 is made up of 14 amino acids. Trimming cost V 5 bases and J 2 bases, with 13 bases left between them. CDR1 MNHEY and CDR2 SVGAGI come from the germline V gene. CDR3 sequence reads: CASSPGTTTYEQYF. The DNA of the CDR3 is TGTGCCAGCAGTCCCGGGACAACGACCTACGAGCAGTACTTC.